The entry below gives a single T cell receptor beta chain sequence along with its context. Germline V CDR1 and CDR2: SGHDT, YYEEEE. Deletions cut 6 bases from V and 6 bases from J, with 12 bases between. The CDR3 spans 12 residues. The method was immunoSEQ multiplex PCR; TCRdb's version includes in-frame clones alone and lacks a portion of them. The sample records 150,000 to 200,000 clones, around 91% being singletons. These data come from a study of control samples from healthy donors and cancer patients. The chain joins TRBV5-6 to TRBJ1-2; D is unclear. This TCR derives from a woman aged 45-65 years in good health. Sequenced sample: blood. CDR3 in DNA: TGTGCCAGCAAAGAGAGGTGGGATGGCTACACCTTC. Amino acid sequence: CASKERWDGYTF.